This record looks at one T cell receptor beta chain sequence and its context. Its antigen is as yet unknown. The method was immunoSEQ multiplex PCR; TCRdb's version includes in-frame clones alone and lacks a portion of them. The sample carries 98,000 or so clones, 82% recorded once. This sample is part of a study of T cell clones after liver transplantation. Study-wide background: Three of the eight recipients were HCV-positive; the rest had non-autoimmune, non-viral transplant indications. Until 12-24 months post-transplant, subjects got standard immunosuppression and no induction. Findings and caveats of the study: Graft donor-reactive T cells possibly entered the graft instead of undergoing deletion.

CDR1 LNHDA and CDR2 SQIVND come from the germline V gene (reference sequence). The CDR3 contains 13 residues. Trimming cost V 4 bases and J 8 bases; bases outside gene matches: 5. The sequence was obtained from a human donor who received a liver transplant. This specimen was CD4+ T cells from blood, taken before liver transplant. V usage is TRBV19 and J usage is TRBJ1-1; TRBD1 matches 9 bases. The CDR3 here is CASSKRTGEEAFF. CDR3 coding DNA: TGTGCCAGTAGTAAAAGGACAGGGGAAGAAGCTTTCTTT. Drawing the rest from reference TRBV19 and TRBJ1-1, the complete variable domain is DGGITQSPKYLFRKEGQNVTLSCEQNLNHDAMYWYRQDPGQGLRLIYYSQIVNDFQKGDIAEGYSVSREKKESFPLTVTSAQKNPTAFYLCASSKRTGEEAFFGQGTRLTVV.